The 14 T cell receptor beta chains below were found in one sample sequenced in a study of graft-versus-host responses after intestinal transplantation. Sequenced by immunoSEQ multiplex PCR; TCRdb stores in-frame clones only, minus some. The profile shows some 84,000 clones, approximately 82% of them singletons. These receptors lack a known antigen. Sequences were derived from unstimulated CD4+ T cells sorted from spleen or lymph node cells, sampled before intestinal transplant. Receptors originate from a human donor who received an intestinal transplant.

This clone was detected only once. This chain connects TRBV4-1 to TRBJ2-2; 8 nucleotides line up with TRBD1. In germline, CDR1 is MGHRA, CDR2 YSYEKL. V dropped 1 base and J dropped 4; count of bases not matched to a gene: 14. The CDR3 contains 19 residues. The DNA for the CDR3 is TGCGCCAGCAGCCAAGTTATGGCGGGTCCCAGGGGGCCCACCGGGGAGCTGTTTTTT. Protein product: CASSQVMAGPRGPTGELFF.

The chain couples TRBV5-1 to TRBJ2-2; possibly TRBD1 for D (6 bases). The CDR3 is made up of 13 amino acids. Trimming took 4 bases from V and 6 from J, leaving 10 bases between them. Looked up from germline, CDR1 is SGHRS and CDR2 is YFSETQ. The CDR3 DNA is TGCGCCAGCAGCCACAGGGAATCCGGGGAGCTGTTTTTT. Protein sequence: CASSHRESGELFF.

The chain recombines TRBV5-5 with TRBJ2-7, with D perhaps TRBD1 (5 bases). Germline V gives CDR1 SGHKS, CDR2 YYEKEE (reference sequence). The CDR3 runs to 13 residues. V lost 1 base, J lost 6 bases, and 11 bases lay in between. CDR3 nucleotides: TGTGCCAGCAGCTTGTACAGGTATGGCGAGCAGTACTTC. This sequence encodes CASSLYRYGEQYF.

Points on this clone: This CDR3 is also generated by other DNA sequences in the sample. The CDR3, as DNA: TGCGCCAGCAGCCTAGAAGGACAGGCCTATGGCTACACCTTC. Its protein is CASSLEGQAYGYTF. This chain connects TRBV5-1 to TRBJ1-2, with TRBD1 identical over 7 bases. The CDR3 is 14 amino acids. Germline V gives CDR1 SGHRS, CDR2 YFSETQ. With 4 bases clipped from V and 4 bases from J, the junction kept 7 bases outside the gene matches.

The V and J genes are TRBV7-3 and TRBJ2-1; 9 bases are a match to TRBD2. The trim removed 1 base at V and 7 bases at J, leaving 8 bases unmatched. The CDR3 sequence is 16 residues long. The germline gives CDR1 SGHTA, CDR2 FQGTGA. CDR3 coding DNA: TGTGCCAGCAGCTTAATTAGGGCTAGCGGGATGAATGAGCAGTTCTTC. Protein sequence: CASSLIRASGMNEQFF.

The rearrangement links TRBV5-1 to TRBJ1-1; D gene ambiguous. V was trimmed by 2 bases and J by 3 bases, leaving 8 bases between them. This CDR3 is 13 amino acids long. Looked up from germline, CDR1 is SGHRS and CDR2 is YFSETQ. Here the CDR3 reads CASSLTAYTEAFF. The CDR3 coding sequence is TGCGCCAGCAGCTTAACAGCCTACACTGAAGCTTTCTTT.

This sequence joins TRBV4-2 and TRBJ2-7; unclear D gene. Per germline, CDR1 LGHNA and CDR2 YNFKEQ. The V end was cut by 4 bases, the J end by 3 bases, with 16 bases between. The CDR3 totals 15 residues. In DNA, the CDR3 is TGTGCCAGCAGCCCTGACACCTCCCCGAACTACGAGCAGTACTTC. Translated: CASSPDTSPNYEQYF.

The chain carries TRBV7-7 and TRBJ1-1, with TRBD1 as a possible D gene (5 bases). CDR1 is SSHAT, CDR2 FNYEAQ, per germline (reference sequence). The length of the CDR3 is 12 residues. V lost 6 bases to trimming and J lost 5 bases, with 10 bases between them. DNA for the CDR3: TGTGCCAGCAGTCCGAAGGGGACTGAAGCTTTCTTT. Residues: CASSPKGTEAFF.

The V gene is TRBV2, the J gene TRBJ2-5; unclear D gene. This CDR3 is 12 amino acids long. Trimming stripped 8 bases from V and 1 base from J, with 8 bases between. CDR1 and CDR2 from the germline V gene are SNHLY and FYNNEI. CDR3 in DNA: TGTGCCAGCTCTACCTTCCAAGAGACCCAGTACTTC. Its protein product is CASSTFQETQYF.

The genes are TRBV4-1 and TRBJ1-3, with TRBD1 matching 9 bases. Germline V gives CDR1 MGHRA, CDR2 YSYEKL. Trimming removed 1 base from V and 3 bases from J; junction bases left unmatched: 4. The CDR3 extends over 16 amino acids. The CDR3 is CASSQVPGQGGNTIYF. For the CDR3, the DNA is TGCGCCAGCAGCCAAGTTCCGGGACAGGGTGGAAACACCATATATTTT.

The chain uses TRBV18 and TRBJ2-7, with D perhaps matching TRBD1 (5 bases). CDR3 length: 14 residues. V lost 0 bases and J 6 bases, leaving 12 bases between the germline ends. Germline CDR1 and CDR2: KGHSH and LQKENI. The CDR3 loop is CASSPPAGPGEQYF. The CDR3 DNA follows: TGTGCCAGCTCACCACCGGCAGGGCCGGGCGAGCAGTACTTC.

The chain has TRBV7-2 and TRBJ2-5; TRBD1 aligns across 9 bases. The ends lost 7 bases at V and 5 bases at J; junction bases unmatched: 8. In germline, CDR1 is SGHTA, CDR2 FQGNSA. The CDR3 sequence is 14 residues long. In nucleotides, the CDR3 is TGTGCCAGCAACCCAGGACAGGGGATCGAGACCCAGTACTTC. This sequence encodes CASNPGQGIETQYF.

This rearrangement joins TRBV4-1 to TRBJ1-4; a possible D gene is TRBD1 (5 bases). The CDR3 is 12 residues long. Germline V CDR1 and CDR2: MGHRA, YSYEKL. V gave up 1 base and J gave up 11 bases, with 8 bases separating them. CDR3 in DNA: TGCGCCAGCAGCCAAGTCCGGGGGAAACTGTTTTTT. Translating it yields CASSQVRGKLFF.

The chain joins TRBV18 to TRBJ2-5; TRBD1 matches at 7 bases. J gave up 1 base and V 4 bases, and 9 bases lay outside the gene matches. CDR1 is KGHSH and CDR2 is LQKENI in the germline V gene. The CDR3 length is 16 residues. The CDR3 sequence is CASSLSAGTAQETQYF. The CDR3 DNA is TGTGCCAGCTCACTTTCCGCCGGGACAGCCCAAGAGACCCAGTACTTC.